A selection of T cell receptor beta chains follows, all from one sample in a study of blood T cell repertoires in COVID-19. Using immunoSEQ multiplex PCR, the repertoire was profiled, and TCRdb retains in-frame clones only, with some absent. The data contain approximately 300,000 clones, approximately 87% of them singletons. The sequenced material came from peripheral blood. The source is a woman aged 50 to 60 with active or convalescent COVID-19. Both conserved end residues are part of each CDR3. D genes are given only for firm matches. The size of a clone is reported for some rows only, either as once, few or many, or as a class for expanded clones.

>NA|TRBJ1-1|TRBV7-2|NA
TGTGCCAGCAGCCCGCCCCCAGGGTTTACTGAAGCTTTCTTT
CASSPPPGFTEAFF
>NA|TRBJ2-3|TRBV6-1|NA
TGTGCCAGCAGTGAAGAGTTTTTGCGGTTTAGCACAGATACGCAGTATTTT
CASSEEFLRFSTDTQYF
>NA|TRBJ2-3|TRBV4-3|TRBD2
TGCGCCAGCAGCCGGGGACTAGCGGGGGGACTCCGTAGCACAGATACGCAGTATTTT
CASSRGLAGGLRSTDTQYF
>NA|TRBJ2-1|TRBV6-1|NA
TGTGCCAGCAGTGAAGCGCTTGAGGTTTACAATGAGCAGTTCTTC
CASSEALEVYNEQFF
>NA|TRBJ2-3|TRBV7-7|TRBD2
TGTGCTAGCAGCTTAGCAGCGGGAGGGTCCAGGCATACGCAGTATTTT
CASSLAAGGSRHTQYF
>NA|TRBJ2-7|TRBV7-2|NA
TGTGCCAGCAGCGCGCGACTAGCCTACGAGCAGTACTTC
CASSARLAYEQYF
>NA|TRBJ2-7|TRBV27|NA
TGTGCCAGCAGTTGGAGTCCGAGCTCCTACGAGCAGTACTTC
CASSWSPSSYEQYF
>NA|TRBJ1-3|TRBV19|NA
TGTGCCAGTAGTCCAGGGATATTCTCTGGAAACACCATATATTTT
CASSPGIFSGNTIYF
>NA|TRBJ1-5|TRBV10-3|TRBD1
TGTGCCATCAGTCTGGGACAGGGACAGAATCAGCCCCAGCATTTT
CAISLGQGQNQPQHF
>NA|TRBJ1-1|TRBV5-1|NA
TGCGCCAGCAGCACCCGACAAGGAACTGAAGCTTTCTTT
CASSTRQGTEAFF
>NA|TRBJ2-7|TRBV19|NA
TGTGCCAGTAGTATAGGGGGGCTGGGCTACGAGCAGTACTTC
CASSIGGLGYEQYF
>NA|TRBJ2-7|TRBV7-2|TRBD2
TGTGCCAGCAGCTTTAGGGGACTAGGGAAAGTTGACTTC
CASSFRGLGKVDF
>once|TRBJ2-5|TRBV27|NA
TGTGCCAGCAGTTCCTCGGGACTGGCGAAAGAGACCCAGTACTTC
CASSSSGLAKETQYF
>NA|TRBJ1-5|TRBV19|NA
TGTGCCAGTATGGCAGGGAGGGGATCGTTTAATCAGCCCCAGCATTTT
CASMAGRGSFNQPQHF
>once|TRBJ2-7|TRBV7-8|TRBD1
TGTGCCAGCAGCACAGGGGGCCCCTACGAGCAGTACTTC
CASSTGGPYEQYF
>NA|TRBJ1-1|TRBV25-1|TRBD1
TGTGCCAGCAGTGATTTAGGCAGGGGGCGCGAAGAAGCTTTCTTT
CASSDLGRGREEAFF
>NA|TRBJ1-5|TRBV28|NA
TGTGCCAGCAGCCCGGGTGTAAATCAGCCCCAGCATTTT
CASSPGVNQPQHF
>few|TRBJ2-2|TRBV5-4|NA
TGTGCCAGCAGCAGGGGTTCCGGGGAGCTGTTTTTT
CASSRGSGELFF
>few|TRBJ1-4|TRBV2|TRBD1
TGTGCCAGCAGCAGGGACAGGGGTAATGAAAAACTGTTTTTT
CASSRDRGNEKLFF
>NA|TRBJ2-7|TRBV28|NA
TGTGCCAGCAGTTTACCGAGGACCCGGGCGGGGTACGAGCAGTACTTC
CASSLPRTRAGYEQYF
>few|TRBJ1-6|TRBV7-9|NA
TGTGCCAGCAGCTTAGAGGGGACCGGGGGGCCTTCACCCCTCCACTTT
CASSLEGTGGPSPLHF
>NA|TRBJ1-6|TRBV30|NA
TGTGCCTGGAGTGTAATGGCCAGGGAGGATTCACCCCTCCACTTT
CAWSVMAREDSPLHF
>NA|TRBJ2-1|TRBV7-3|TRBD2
TGTGCCAGCAGCTATGTAGCGGGACCCTACAATGAGCAGTTCTTC
CASSYVAGPYNEQFF
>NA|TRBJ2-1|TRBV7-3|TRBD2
TGTGCCAGCAGCTTAGGGGGAGGGGTACTCTACAATGAGCAGTTCTTC
CASSLGGGVLYNEQFF
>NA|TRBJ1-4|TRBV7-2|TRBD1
TGTGCCAGCAGCTACCCGGACAGGGAGAATGAAAAACTGTTTTTT
CASSYPDRENEKLFF
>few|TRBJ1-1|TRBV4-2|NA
TGTGCCAGCAGCCAAGGAGGAGGGAACACTGAAGCTTTCTTT
CASSQGGGNTEAFF
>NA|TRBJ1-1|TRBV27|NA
TGTGCCAGCAGTTTCTCAGTCCGTGAGAACACTGAAGCTTTCTTT
CASSFSVRENTEAFF
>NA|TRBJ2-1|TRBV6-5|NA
TGTGCCAGCAGTTACTCTCTTGGGCACAATGAGCAGTTCTTC
CASSYSLGHNEQFF
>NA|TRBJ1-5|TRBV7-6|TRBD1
TGTGCCAGCAGCTTGGGGACAGGGAATAGCAATCAGCCCCAGCATTTT
CASSLGTGNSNQPQHF
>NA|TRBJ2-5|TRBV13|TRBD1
TGTGCCAGCAGCTTAGGCGGGACAGCTCCACAAGAGACCCAGTACTTC
CASSLGGTAPQETQYF
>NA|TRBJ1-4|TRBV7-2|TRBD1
TGTGCCAGCAGCGGAATAGGGGACAGGAATGAAAAACTGTTTTTT
CASSGIGDRNEKLFF
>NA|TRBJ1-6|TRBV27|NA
TGTGCCAGCAGTTTCACAGGGTTCTCCTATAATTCACCCCTCCACTTT
CASSFTGFSYNSPLHF
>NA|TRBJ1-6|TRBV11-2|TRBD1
TGTGCCAGCAGCTTTTCCCGAGGACAGGGAGGATCACCCCTCCACTTT
CASSFSRGQGGSPLHF